This passage covers 4 T cell receptor beta chains from one sample sequenced in a study of blood T cell repertoires in COVID-19. The table came from immunoSEQ multiplex PCR; TCRdb's copy has only in-frame clones and leaves some out. The sample lists approximately 88,000 clones; 75% to 90% were seen once. Sequenced: peripheral blood. The receptors come from a woman at least 80 years old with acute or convalescent COVID-19.

The CDR3 coding sequence is TGCGCCAGCAGCTTGGTTGTGCCCGGGACAGCCAATTCACCCCTCCACTTT. It is translated as CASSLVVPGTANSPLHF. The rearrangement joins TRBV5-1 to TRBJ1-6; 7 bases are shared with TRBD1. Trimming removed 0 bases from V and 7 bases from J; junction bases left unmatched: 10. Germline CDR1 reads SGHRS; CDR2 reads YFSETQ. This CDR3 comprises 17 residues. The full variable domain, in which reference TRBV5-1 and TRBJ1-6 provide the parts outside the CDR3, is KAGVTQTPRYLIKTRGQQVTLSCSPISGHRSVSWYQQTPGQGLQFLFEYFSETQRNKGNFPGRFSGRQFSNSRSEMNVSTLELGDSALYLCASSLVVPGTANSPLHFGNGTRLTVT.

The gene calls are TRBV7-2 and TRBJ1-2; 8 bases agree with TRBD1. The CDR3 covers 14 residues. The V gene's germline CDR1 is SGHTA and CDR2 FQGNSA. Germline trimming cut 4 bases from V and 2 bases from J; bases unmatched to any gene: 3. The CDR3 region is CASSSTGANYGYTF. The CDR3 nucleotides read TGTGCCAGCAGCTCGACAGGGGCGAACTATGGCTACACCTTC.

In its sample, this clone was seen once. The V and J genes are TRBV30 and TRBJ1-2; D might be TRBD1 (6 bases). The ends were cut back, 1 base at V and 2 bases at J, with 11 bases in the middle. Germline V gives CDR1 GTSNPN, CDR2 SVGIG (reference sequence). This CDR3 is 14 amino acids long. The CDR3 spells CAWSAQGRNYGYTF. The CDR3 DNA follows: TGTGCCTGGAGTGCCCAGGGGCGGAACTATGGCTACACCTTC.

The V call is TRBV7-2, the J call TRBJ1-2; weak D call: TRBD1 (5 bases). The V and J ends lost 5 bases and 6 bases respectively, with 13 bases between them. Germline V gene lookup returns CDR1 SGHTA and CDR2 FQGNSA. The CDR3 is 13 amino acids. The CDR3 DNA reads TGTGCCAGCAGCACTTTTACAGGCAATGGCTACACCTTC. This gives the protein CASSTFTGNGYTF.